Here is one TCR beta chain with its context. The sample originates from a study of blood T cell repertoires in COVID-19. Some clones are missing from TCRdb's copy, which holds only in-frame ones; the method was immunoSEQ multiplex PCR. The sample holds 150,000 to 200,000 clones, approximately 80% seen once. There are 15 residues in the CDR3. Between the trimmed V and J ends, which lost 3 bases and 1 base, there was a span of 13 bases. Per the germline V gene, CDR1 is DFQATT and CDR2 is SNEGSKA (reference sequence). The chain has TRBV20-1 and TRBJ1-5, with D perhaps matching TRBD1 (5 bases). The sequenced sample consisted of PBMCs or T cells enriched from blood (not recorded which). This sequence originates from a man aged 65 to 79 who had been exposed to COVID-19. The CDR3 bases are TGCAGTGCTAGTCTTAGCGGGGACAGCAATCAGCCCCAGCATTTT. Translation: CSASLSGDSNQPQHF.